This T cell receptor beta chain was sequenced for a study of blood T cell repertoires in COVID-19 (TCRdb year 2020). Study-level background: Samples from collaborators originated in the United States, Italy and Spain and spanned both the acute and convalescent phases of COVID-19. The repertoires were made available in a free public database intended to serve as a resource for research on the immune response to SARS-CoV-2. The sample metadata nearly always contained a de-identified subject ID, COVID-19 status, age in years and sex. Where available, HLA class I and class II types were taken from metadata supplied by the sample provider and were not determined by assay-based typing. The dataset comprised deeply sampled blood TCRbeta repertoires from subjects exposed to, actively infected with, or recovered from COVID-19. The material from the prospective study consisted of cDNA or gDNA derived from T cells, B-cell-depleted T cells, or PBMCs. Samples were obtained from the ongoing ImmuneRACE study (first 160 participants) and from 1,254 subjects provided by 6 global collaborators.

The immunoSEQ Assay, a bias-controlled multiplex PCR, was used to amplify TCRbeta CDR3 regions from genomic DNA. The authors' analysis ran thus. Within the assay, amplification of reference gene primers was used to estimate how many nucleated cells each sample contained. Sequence reads were collapsed and filtered to measure the absolute abundance of every unique TCRbeta CDR3 rearrangement. For each sample, productive Simpson clonality was calculated as the square root of Simpson's diversity index across productive rearrangements. Sourced from immuneACCESS, this table was stored by TCRdb with only in-frame sequences that have V and J called. A share of the clones is absent; for the studies checked, an unresolved V gene accounts for under half, and the remainder has no known explanation. The V and J calls and clone size were taken over from that table, and D and trimming were inferred from the DNA. The sample records some 210,000 clones, roughly four fifths of which are singletons. The ten largest clones represent approximately 12% of the sample.

Each collaborating institution followed its own protocols to collect whole blood in K2EDTA tubes. Collaborator samples were shipped for TCRbeta analysis as frozen whole blood, isolated PBMCs, or DNA extracted from either sample type. Including cysteine and phenylalanine, the CDR3 has 15 amino acids. The CDR3 DNA has 45 bases and is translated from base 1. Ends trimmed: V by 6 bases, J by 1 base; bases unmatched to a gene: 6. The germline V gene gives CDR1 as SNHLY and CDR2 as FYNNEI. As for this clone: The antigen this receptor binds is unknown. Base qualities were left out, and no much larger clone turns up one base away.

Beyond this particular receptor, the publication reports: How much clinical and demographic metadata was included differed by source and by participant, and the metadata was provided uncurated.

This receptor was obtained from a woman between 35 and 50 years old with acute or convalescent COVID-19. The rearranged chain carries TRBV2 and TRBJ1-5, and 7 junctional nucleotides match TRBD1. Sequences were obtained from peripheral blood. Here is the DNA: TGTGCCAGCAGCCCAGACAGGGCGAGCAATCAGCCCCAGCATTTT. It translates to CASSPDRASNQPQHF.